The clone carrying this T cell receptor beta chain was recorded once. Its antigen is not known. The sample belongs to a study of beta chain features in type 1 diabetes. The investigators reverse transcribed all of the isolated RNA, so they sequenced expressed TCRB transcripts. Clones were sequenced by immunoSEQ multiplex PCR, and TCRdb holds only the in-frame ones, with some missing. The sample has 150,000 to 200,000 clones; 63% are singletons. Findings of the study overall: Shorter TCRB CDR3s, moderately but significantly so, were found in Type 1 diabetes patients in all four CD4+ subsets.

The source is a man aged 25 to 40 with type 1 diabetes. The specimen sequenced was naive CD4+ T cells from blood.

DNA of the CDR3: TGTGCCAGCAGCTCCTTATCGGGGATCACCGGGGAGCTGTTTTTT. It is translated as CASSSLSGITGELFF. The chain combines TRBV7-9 with TRBJ2-2; D perhaps matches TRBD2 (5 bases). The V end was cut by 4 bases, the J end by 4 bases, with 13 bases between. The CDR3 sequence is 15 residues long. In germline, CDR1 is SEHNR, CDR2 FQNEAQ (reference sequence).